This TCR beta chain was identified in a study of blood T cell repertoires in COVID-19. This CDR3 has 15 amino acids. Germline CDR1 is LGHDT and CDR2 is YNNKEL (reference sequence). Trimming took 5 bases from V and 7 from J; bases not matched to a gene: 9. Some clones are missing from TCRdb's copy, which holds only in-frame ones; the method was immunoSEQ multiplex PCR. The repertoire consists of about 150,000 clones, with 83% occurring once and the leading ten covering roughly an eighth. The V gene is TRBV3-1 (or the pseudogene TRBV3-2), the J gene TRBJ2-1; 9 bases are shared with TRBD2. Sequences were obtained from peripheral blood. The clonotype originates from a woman aged 60-75 years with COVID-19, enrolled during active disease. CDR3 nucleotide sequence: TGTGCCAGCAGCTCCCCTAGCGGGACGATTAATGAGCAGTTCTTC. Amino acid sequence: CASSSPSGTINEQFF.